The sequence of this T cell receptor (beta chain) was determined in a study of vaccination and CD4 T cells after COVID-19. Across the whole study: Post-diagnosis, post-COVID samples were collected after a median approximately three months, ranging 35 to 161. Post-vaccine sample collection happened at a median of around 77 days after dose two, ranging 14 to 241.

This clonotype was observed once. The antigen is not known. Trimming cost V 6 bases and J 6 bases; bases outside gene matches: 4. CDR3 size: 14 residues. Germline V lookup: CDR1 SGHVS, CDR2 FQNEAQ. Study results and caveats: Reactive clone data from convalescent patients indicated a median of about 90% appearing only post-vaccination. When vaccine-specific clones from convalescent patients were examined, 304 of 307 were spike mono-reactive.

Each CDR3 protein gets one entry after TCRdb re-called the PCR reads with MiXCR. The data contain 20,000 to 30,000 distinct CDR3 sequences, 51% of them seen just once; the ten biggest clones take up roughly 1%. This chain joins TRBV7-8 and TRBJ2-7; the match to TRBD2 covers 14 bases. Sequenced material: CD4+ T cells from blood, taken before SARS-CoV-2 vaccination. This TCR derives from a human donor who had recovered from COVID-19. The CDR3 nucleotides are TGTGCCAGCAGGGGACTAGCGGGAGTTGGCGAGCAGTACTTC. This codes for CASRGLAGVGEQYF.